This T cell receptor beta chain stems from a study of cytomegalovirus exposure and HLA in healthy donors. A word on this clone: Its cognate antigen is unknown.

General study findings and limits: Later work found most CMV-associated TCR beta chains apparently HLA-restricted. In a later analysis, TCR beta V- and J-gene trimming was associated with a missense DCLRE1C variant. In an earlier analysis, about 87% or about 30%: the productive usage of most TCR beta V segments.

Trimming shortened V by 5 bases and J by 1 base, and 11 bases separated the two germline ends. The length of the CDR3 is 14 residues. From germline, CDR1 is SGHTA and CDR2 FQGTGA. With 60 Vbeta and 13 Jbeta primers, the PCR was carried out. Clones were read by immunoSEQ multiplex PCR, and TCRdb kept only the in-frame ones, dropping some. Of around 200,000 clones in the sample, roughly four fifths were seen once. The V and J genes are TRBV7-3 and TRBJ1-2, with no clear D. The sample consisted of PBMCs. The clonotype originates from a woman in her thirties or forties in good health and CMV-seronegative. The CDR3: CASSPNPGNYGYTF. The CDR3 DNA sequence: TGTGCCAGCAGCCCGAACCCGGGTAACTATGGCTACACCTTC.